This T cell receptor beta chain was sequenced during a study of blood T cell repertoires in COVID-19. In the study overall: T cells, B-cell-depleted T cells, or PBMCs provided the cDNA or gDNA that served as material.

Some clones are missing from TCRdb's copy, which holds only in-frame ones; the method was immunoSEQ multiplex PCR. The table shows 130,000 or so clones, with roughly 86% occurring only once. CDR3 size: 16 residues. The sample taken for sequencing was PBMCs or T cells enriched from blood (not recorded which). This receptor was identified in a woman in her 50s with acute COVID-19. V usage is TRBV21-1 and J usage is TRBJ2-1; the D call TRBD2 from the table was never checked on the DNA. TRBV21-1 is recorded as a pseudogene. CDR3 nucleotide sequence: TGTGCCAGCAGCAAAGTCGGGACTAGCGGGAGGGATGAGCAGTTCTTC. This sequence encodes CASSKVGTSGRDEQFF.